This T cell receptor (beta chain) was obtained from a study of radiation and T cells in renal cell carcinoma. This clone was found a few times. Its specificity is not known. V gave up 0 bases and J gave up 5 bases, with 14 bases separating them. Looked up from germline, CDR1 is SEHNR and CDR2 is FQNEAQ (reference sequence). CDR3 length: 16 residues. The method was immunoSEQ multiplex PCR; TCRdb's version includes in-frame clones alone and lacks a portion of them. This sample has over 12,000 clones, with about three fifths found just once. Notes on the study in general: Dominant CDR3 motifs occupied more repertoire in irradiated than control tumors.

Treatment meaning: treatment-naive control, cytoreductive nephrectomy. This chain joins TRBV7-9 and TRBJ1-3; no reliable D call. The specimen was tumor tissue, collected from a patient whose treatment was nephrectomy without radiotherapy. The sequence was obtained from a man in his 60s with renal cell carcinoma. The CDR3 region is CASSLAKGSERNTIYF. CDR3 in DNA: TGTGCCAGCAGCTTAGCAAAAGGGTCGGAGAGAAACACCATATATTTT.